This T cell receptor (beta chain) was found in a study of T cells in women clearing cervical HPV infection. Study-wide background: No precancer developed; the control's incident HPV16 infection cleared within 12 months. Case blood drawn at lesion detection; control blood after infection cleared. Only a few women had HLA typing results available. Study-wide results and caveats: Controls had more TRBV6-7 (approximately 0.15%) than cases (approximately 0.11%).

Worth noting for this clone: The antigen is not known. Sequencing ends 3 residues short of the CDR3 end; the germline J gene provides the rest.

Method: immunoSEQ multiplex PCR; TCRdb's copy keeps in-frame clones and lacks some. The sample holds under 50,000 clones. CDR1 DFQATT and CDR2 SNEGSKA come from the germline V gene (reference sequence). CDR3 length equals 15 residues. V was clipped by 5 bases and J by 4 bases; unmatched bases: 5. The sequence came from a woman between 18 and 70 years old with a cervical HPV16 infection that either progressed to CIN3+ or cleared (not recorded which). The chain carries TRBV20-1 and TRBJ2-5; 15 nucleotides line up with TRBD2. The sequenced sample consisted of blood buffy coat. Here the CDR3 reads CSAGTSGGPLETQYF. CDR3 DNA (partial): TGCAGTGCTGGGACTAGCGGGGGGCCCCTAGAGACC.